These 4 T cell receptor beta chains were all obtained from the same sample, sequenced in a study of CD4 T cells in relation to SARS-CoV-2 and coronaviruses. Using immunoSEQ multiplex PCR, the repertoire was profiled, and TCRdb retains in-frame clones only, with some absent. The sample contains about 21,000 clones, roughly 79% of which appear only once. The unexposed donors gave CD4+ T cells in about 2011-2018, prior to COVID-19. After approximately ten days of culture, CD4+ T cells were isolated. For these receptors, no antigen is known. The sequencing sample was made of CD4+ T cells from PBMCs, cultured in vitro. The receptor source for this set is a human donor in good health.

This sequence joins TRBV27 and TRBJ2-3, with TRBD1 matching over 8 bases. This CDR3 is built from 15 residues. Germline V gene sequence: CDR1 MNHEY, CDR2 SMNVEV (reference sequence). The V segment lost 3 bases and the J segment 3 bases; nucleotides outside the gene matches: 5. In DNA form, the CDR3 reads TGTGCCAGCAGTTTGGGGACAGGTACTACAGATACGCAGTATTTT. It is translated as CASSLGTGTTDTQYF.

This clone was detected only a few times. This rearrangement joins TRBV20-1 to TRBJ2-7; D is unresolved. CDR1 DFQATT and CDR2 SNEGSKA come from the germline V gene (reference sequence). The V end lost 5 bases, the J end lost 2 bases, and 7 bases lay between the germline ends. This CDR3 has 11 residues. CDR3 bases: TGCAGTGCTCCCTCCGCCTACGAGCAGTACTTC. Translation gives CSAPSAYEQYF.

The J gene is TRBJ1-5, the V gene TRBV30, with TRBD1 identical over 10 bases. This CDR3 spans 19 amino acids. Germline lookup yields CDR1 GTSNPN and CDR2 SVGIG (reference sequence). V gave up 1 base and J gave up 0 bases; unmatched junction bases: 12. Here the CDR3 reads CAWSDGDRGLGDSNQPQHF. The CDR3 DNA sequence: TGTGCCTGGAGTGATGGAGACAGGGGGCTAGGAGATAGCAATCAGCCCCAGCATTTT. Full variable domain (remainder filled in from reference TRBV30 and TRBJ1-5): SQTIHQWPATLVQPVGSPLSLECTVEGTSNPNLYWYRQAAGRGLQLLFYSVGIGQISSEVPQNLSASRPQDRQFILSSKKLLLSDSGFYLCAWSDGDRGLGDSNQPQHFGDGTRLSIL.

J is TRBJ2-7 and V is TRBV9; 8 bases are a match to TRBD1. V shed 0 bases and J 2 bases; nucleotides not matched to a gene: 4. From germline, CDR1 is SGDLS and CDR2 YYNGEE. This CDR3 region has 15 residues. The CDR3 region is CASSVGTGRPYEQYF. DNA for the CDR3: TGTGCCAGCAGCGTAGGGACAGGGCGTCCCTACGAGCAGTACTTC.